These 24 T cell receptor beta chains share one sample of origin, sequenced in a study of T cells in localized non-small cell lung cancer. The protocol was immunoSEQ multiplex PCR, while the TCRdb copy is restricted to in-frame clones and leaves out a portion. The sample contains about 26,000 clones, approximately 85% of which appear only once. This specimen consisted of peripheral blood, obtained before any cancer treatment. The source is a woman aged 35 to 70 with stage I lung adenocarcinoma.

The rearrangement links TRBV11-1 to TRBJ2-7, with 8 bases that match TRBD2. The V segment lost 2 bases and the J segment 3 bases; nucleotides outside the gene matches: 3. CDR1 SGHAT and CDR2 FQDESV come from the germline V gene (reference sequence). CDR3 length: 14 residues. CDR3 DNA sequence: TGTGCCAGCAGCTTAACGCGGGGGGTCTACGAGCAGTACTTC. Its translation: CASSLTRGVYEQYF.

J is TRBJ1-2 and V is TRBV9; a weak D match, TRBD1 (5 bases). Germline V CDR1 and CDR2: SGDLS, YYNGEE. This CDR3 contains 12 residues. Trimming cost V 2 bases and J 8 bases, with 10 bases left between them. The CDR3 DNA follows: TGTGCCAGCAGCGTCCGGGGCGGGGGCTACACCTTC. Its translation is CASSVRGGGYTF.

The chain employs TRBV27 and TRBJ2-1, with D perhaps given as TRBD1 or TRBD2 (6 bases each). V was cut by 5 bases and J by 13 bases, with 12 bases left in between. The CDR3 runs 11 residues. Germline CDR1 reads MNHEY; CDR2 reads SMNVEV (reference sequence). CDR3 residues: CASSPRGRQFF. As DNA, the CDR3 is TGTGCCAGCAGTCCCCGGGGGCGACAGTTCTTC.

The chain joins TRBV6-5 to TRBJ1-2; 9 nucleotides match TRBD1. This CDR3 has 14 amino acids. Germline V lookup: CDR1 MNHEY, CDR2 SVGAGI. The J segment lost 1 base and the V segment lost 6 bases, leaving 3 bases of the junction unmatched. CDR3 sequence (DNA): TGTGCCAGCAGCCGGGGACAGGGTAACTATGGCTACACCTTC. Its translation is CASSRGQGNYGYTF.

V and J are TRBV10-3 and TRBJ2-1, with 9 bases identical to TRBD2. Germline CDR1 reads ENHRY; CDR2 reads SYGVKD. J gave up 7 bases and V 5 bases, and 15 bases lay outside the gene matches. This CDR3 region has 17 residues. This CDR3 reads CAISMGLSGGLLNEQFF. The CDR3 DNA is TGTGCCATCAGTATGGGGCTTAGCGGGGGCCTTCTGAATGAGCAGTTCTTC.

This clone was counted once. The chain combines TRBV19 with TRBJ1-5; 7 bases map to TRBD1. Germline CDR1 reads LNHDA; CDR2 reads SQIVND (reference sequence). There are 14 residues in the CDR3. Trimming at V came to 6 bases and at J to 7 bases, leaving 9 bases not matched to a gene. Here the CDR3 DNA reads TGTGCCAGTAGCAATCAGGGGGTCGGGCAGCCCCAGCATTTT. This sequence encodes CASSNQGVGQPQHF.

V gene TRBV7-6 combines with J gene TRBJ2-5; D is possibly TRBD2 (6 bases). The CDR3 consists of 16 residues. Per germline, CDR1 SGHVS and CDR2 FNYEAQ. V dropped 1 base and J dropped 1 base, with 13 bases sitting between them. The CDR3 region has the DNA TGTGCCAGCAGCTTAGGTATCGGCGGGGTCCAAGAGACCCAGTACTTC. This codes for CASSLGIGGVQETQYF. The entire variable domain, with the rest obtained from reference TRBV7-6 and TRBJ2-5, is as follows: GAGVSQSPRYKVTKRGQDVALRCDPISGHVSLYWYRQALGQGPEFLTYFNYEAQQDKSGLPNDRFSAERPEGSISTLTIQRTEQRDSAMYRCASSLGIGGVQETQYFGPGTRLLVL.

The gene calls are TRBV19 and TRBJ2-7, with 8 bases identical to TRBD1. The CDR3 is 13 residues long. Germline V gives CDR1 LNHDA, CDR2 SQIVND (reference sequence). CDR3 sequence: CSTGEQGAGEQYF. CDR3 DNA: TGTTCGACTGGAGAGCAGGGGGCGGGTGAGCAGTACTTC.

V gene TRBV18 combines with J gene TRBJ1-1; no clear D gene. Germline V gene lookup returns CDR1 KGHSH and CDR2 LQKENI. The V and J ends lost 6 bases and 9 bases respectively, with 14 bases between them. The CDR3 length is 12 residues. The CDR3 reads CASSVQKDQAFF. CDR3 sequence (DNA): TGTGCCAGCTCGGTACAGAAAGACCAAGCTTTCTTT.

This chain links TRBV5-5 with TRBJ2-2, with D possibly matching TRBD2 (5 bases). This CDR3 comprises 17 residues. V lost 0 bases to trimming and J lost 8 bases, with 20 bases between them. Looked up from germline, CDR1 is SGHKS and CDR2 is YYEKEE (reference sequence). CDR3 amino acids: CASSLGPFGSGPGELFF. CDR3 bases: TGTGCCAGCAGCTTGGGCCCGTTTGGGAGTGGGCCAGGGGAGCTGTTTTTT. Complete variable domain (other parts from reference TRBV5-5 and TRBJ2-2): DAGVTQSPTHLIKTRGQQVTLRCSPISGHKSVSWYQQVLGQGPQFIFQYYEKEERGRGNFPDRFSARQFPNYSSELNVNALLLGDSALYLCASSLGPFGSGPGELFFGEGSRLTVL.

V usage is TRBV6-1 and J usage is TRBJ2-5; perhaps TRBD1 as D (6 bases). V was shortened by 4 bases and J by 3 bases, with 9 bases between the two germline ends. Per the germline V gene, CDR1 is MNHNS and CDR2 is SASEGT. The CDR3 is made up of 13 amino acids. The CDR3 loop is CASSVQGEETQYF. The CDR3 nucleotides are TGTGCCAGCAGTGTACAGGGTGAAGAGACCCAGTACTTC.

In regard to this clone: This CDR3 is also generated by other DNA sequences in the sample. This chain connects TRBV11-2 to TRBJ2-5, with D uncertain. CDR1 is SGHAT, CDR2 FQNNGV, per germline. The CDR3 spans 12 residues. Trimming removed 1 base from V and 4 bases from J, with 4 bases in between. The CDR3 DNA reads as TGTGCCAGCAGCTTAGTTGGAGAGACCCAGTACTTC. Translated: CASSLVGETQYF.

The J gene is TRBJ2-6, the V gene TRBV6-1; D is perhaps TRBD2 (6 bases). The CDR3 has 15 residues. Germline V lookup: CDR1 MNHNS, CDR2 SASEGT. The germline V and J ends were trimmed by 8 bases and 0 bases, with 11 bases remaining between them. The CDR3, as DNA: TGTGCCAGCGGGGAGGAGTCCTCTGGGGCCAACGTCCTGACTTTC. This translates into CASGEESSGANVLTF.

The chain uses TRBV4-3 and TRBJ1-6; no clear D gene. CDR1 LGHNA and CDR2 YSLEER come from the germline V gene. Trimming shortened V by 5 bases and J by 7 bases, and 21 bases separated the two germline ends. The CDR3 totals 17 residues. CDR3 DNA: TGCGCCAGCAGCGATTTAGGCGGCACCTCCGGCAATTCACCCCTCCACTTT. This translates into CASSDLGGTSGNSPLHF.

The chain carries TRBV6-5 and TRBJ2-7; D unresolved. Germline CDR1 and CDR2: MNHEY and SVGAGI. The CDR3 is 14 residues long. With 2 bases removed from V and 3 bases from J, the gap between germline ends came to 11 bases. In nucleotides, the CDR3 is TGTGCCAGCAGTTACCGCCAGGTTGGCTACGAGCAGTACTTC. This sequence encodes CASSYRQVGYEQYF.

The genes are TRBV5-1 and TRBJ2-6; 10 bases match TRBD1. The CDR3 has 19 residues. Per germline, CDR1 SGHRS and CDR2 YFSETQ. Losses at the gene ends were 4 bases for V and 2 bases for J; bases not matched to a gene: 12. Here the CDR3 reads CASSKGTGELVAGANVLTF. The CDR3 bases are TGCGCCAGCAGCAAGGGGACAGGGGAACTGGTTGCTGGGGCCAACGTCCTGACTTTC.

The rearrangement joins TRBV4-1 to TRBJ2-7; D is perhaps TRBD1 (6 bases). The germline CDR1 and CDR2 sequences are MGHRA and YSYEKL. The CDR3 has 15 amino acids. V lost 0 bases and J 3 bases, leaving 12 bases between the germline ends. CDR3 in amino acids: CASSQDRGKLYEQYF. CDR3 in DNA: TGCGCCAGCAGCCAAGACAGGGGAAAACTCTACGAGCAGTACTTC.

Notes on this clone: Its ends do not fully match the called genes, so a read error is possible. This sequence joins TRBV2 and TRBJ1-6; D unresolved. The V gene's germline CDR1 is SNHLY and CDR2 FYNNEI. This CDR3 is built from 15 residues. The CDR3 protein is CASSDPGGQLSALHF. The CDR3 DNA sequence: TGTGCCAGCAGTGATCCGGGAGGTCAGCTTTCAGCCCTCCACTTT.

A few counts support this clone. The chain carries TRBV15 and TRBJ1-2; D is uncertain. V was pared by 0 bases and J by 3 bases, with 5 bases between. The CDR3 loop spans 13 amino acids. Germline-derived CDR1 and CDR2 are LNHNV and YYDKDF (reference sequence). CDR3 DNA sequence: TGTGCCACCAGCAGAGATCTGTACTATGGCTACACCTTC. The encoded protein is CATSRDLYYGYTF.

This clone has just a few counts. The chain employs TRBV5-4 and TRBJ1-1; tentatively, D is TRBD1 (5 bases). The V gene's germline CDR1 is SGHNT and CDR2 YYREEE (reference sequence). V lost 4 bases and J 7 bases, leaving 23 bases between the germline ends. The CDR3 contains 16 residues. This CDR3 is CASSPRVGRVAVEAFF. The DNA for the CDR3 is TGTGCCAGCAGCCCAAGGGTGGGCAGGGTCGCGGTTGAAGCTTTCTTT. The whole variable domain, remainder taken from reference TRBV5-4 and TRBJ1-1, is ETGVTQSPTHLIKTRGQQVTLRCSSQSGHNTVSWYQQALGQGPQFIFQYYREEENGRGNFPPRFSGLQFPNYSSELNVNALELDDSALYLCASSPRVGRVAVEAFFGQGTRLTVV.

This clone was seen just once. The J gene is TRBJ2-3, the V gene TRBV11-1, with TRBD1 matching 8 bases. Germline assignment: CDR1 SGHAT and CDR2 FQDESV (reference sequence). V dropped 2 bases and J dropped 1; count of bases not matched to a gene: 5. This CDR3 has 16 amino acids. Here the CDR3 reads CASSLSPTGGTDTQYF. The DNA for the CDR3 is TGTGCCAGCAGCTTATCGCCGACAGGGGGCACAGATACGCAGTATTTT.

CDR3 loop: CASGADTQYF. The CDR3 DNA sequence: TGTGCCAGCGGTGCGGATACGCAGTATTTT. The gene calls are TRBV7-9 and TRBJ2-3; D unclear. Germline V gene lookup returns CDR1 SEHNR and CDR2 FQNEAQ (reference sequence). The CDR3 spans 10 residues. Between the trimmed V and J ends, which lost 8 bases and 6 bases, there was a span of 6 bases.

As to this clone: The junction and the germline gene differ at one end; a read error may be behind it. J is TRBJ1-4 and V is TRBV4-3; TRBD1 matches 8 bases. The CDR3 extends over 14 amino acids. Germline assignment: CDR1 LGHNA and CDR2 YSLEER. As DNA, the CDR3 is TGCGCCAGCAGCCAGTCCCGGGACAGGTCTACCCGGAATTTT. Translated, it gives CASSQSRDRSTRNF.

This clone has more than one count but fewer than ten. The J gene is TRBJ2-7, the V gene TRBV11-3; 7 bases align to TRBD1. There are 11 residues in the CDR3. Germline V lookup: CDR1 SGHNT, CDR2 YENEEA. V trimming: 7 bases; J trimming: 7 bases; junction bases outside the gene matches: 4. The CDR3 reads CASTTGSEQYF. The CDR3 DNA follows: TGTGCCAGCACGACAGGGAGTGAGCAGTACTTC.